Presented here are 14 T cell receptor beta chains from one specimen sequenced in a study of blood T cell repertoires in COVID-19. Only in-frame clones appear in the TCRdb table, and some are missing; sequencing was by immunoSEQ multiplex PCR. The table records 200,000 to 250,000 clones, 65% to 85% of them present only once. The material sequenced was PBMCs or T cells enriched from blood (not recorded which). These receptors came from a man younger than 45 with acute COVID-19.

The chain joins TRBV5-1 to TRBJ2-3, with D hard to call. CDR1 and CDR2 from the germline V gene are SGHRS and YFSETQ. The CDR3 length is 11 residues. V lost 5 bases and J 4 bases, leaving 5 bases between the germline ends. CDR3 DNA: TGCGCCAGCAGAACGGCAGATACGCAGTATTTT. As protein: CASRTADTQYF.

The J gene is TRBJ2-3, the V gene TRBV6-5; 7 bases agree with TRBD1. The CDR3 is 16 amino acids. The V gene end was trimmed by 0 bases and the J gene end by 1 base; junction bases not matched to a gene: 4. Germline V gene lookup returns CDR1 MNHEY and CDR2 SVGAGI. CDR3 sequence reads: CASSYSSTGGTDTQYF. Here the CDR3 DNA reads TGTGCCAGCAGTTACTCGTCTACAGGGGGCACAGATACGCAGTATTTT.

This sequence joins TRBV27 and TRBJ1-4, with unresolved D. The CDR3 contains 14 residues. CDR1 is MNHEY and CDR2 is SMNVEV in the germline V gene (reference sequence). V was cut by 4 bases and J by 3 bases, with 9 bases left in between. The CDR3: CASSWRGANEKLFF. For the CDR3, the DNA is TGTGCCAGCAGTTGGCGGGGAGCTAATGAAAAACTGTTTTTT.

V is TRBV7-3 and J is TRBJ1-1; D is unresolved. The germline gives CDR1 SGHTA, CDR2 FQGTGA. This CDR3 is 11 amino acids long. The V gene lost 5 bases and the J gene lost 5 bases, with 6 bases spanning the gap. The CDR3 reads CASSVETEAFF. Here the CDR3 DNA reads TGTGCCAGCAGCGTCGAGACTGAAGCTTTCTTT. Together with reference TRBV7-3 and TRBJ1-1, the CDR3 gives the full variable domain: GAGVSQTPSNKVTEKGKYVELRCDPISGHTALYWYRQSLGQGPEFLIYFQGTGAADDSGLPNDRFFAVRPEGSVSTLKIQRTERGDSAVYLCASSVETEAFFGQGTRLTVV.

This chain joins TRBV28 and TRBJ2-1; 9 bases match TRBD2. Per the germline V gene, CDR1 is MDHEN and CDR2 is SYDVKM. J was trimmed by 5 bases and V by 2 bases; bases with no gene match: 1. The CDR3 loop spans 14 amino acids. CDR3 region: CASSLGLANNEQFF. The DNA for the CDR3 is TGTGCCAGCAGTTTAGGACTAGCGAACAATGAGCAGTTCTTC. The full variable domain, rest sourced from reference TRBV28 and TRBJ2-1, is DVKVTQSSRYLVKRTGEKVFLECVQDMDHENMFWYRQDPGLGLRLIYFSYDVKMKEKGDIPEGYSVSREKKERFSLILESASTNQTSMYLCASSLGLANNEQFFGPGTRLTVL.

CDR3 loop: CASRPTETGELFF. In nucleotides, the CDR3 is TGCGCCAGCAGGCCGACAGAGACCGGGGAGCTGTTTTTT. The V call is TRBV5-1, the J call TRBJ2-2; tentative D call: TRBD1 (5 bases). Trimming took off 5 bases at V and 5 bases at J, with 10 bases between the two ends. The CDR3 has 13 amino acids. Per the germline V gene, CDR1 is SGHRS and CDR2 is YFSETQ.

V usage is TRBV9 and J usage is TRBJ2-5; D not resolved. CDR1 and CDR2 from the germline V gene are SGDLS and YYNGEE. This CDR3 has 14 residues. Between the trimmed V and J ends, which lost 5 bases and 3 bases, there was a span of 14 bases. CDR3 region: CASSQRVTEETQYF. In nucleotides, the CDR3 is TGTGCCAGCAGTCAGCGTGTGACGGAAGAGACCCAGTACTTC.

The gene calls are TRBV18 and TRBJ1-2; a possible D gene is TRBD1 (5 bases). Trimming shortened V by 1 base and J by 4 bases, and 10 bases separated the two germline ends. The germline V gene encodes CDR1 KGHSH and CDR2 LQKENI. The CDR3 is made up of 14 amino acids. Written as DNA, the CDR3 is TGTGCCAGCTCACCACTTTCCGACAGCTATGGCTACACCTTC. Its protein is CASSPLSDSYGYTF.

This chain joins TRBV4-1 and TRBJ2-5; TRBD2 agrees at 13 bases. J was trimmed by 5 bases and V by 3 bases; bases with no gene match: 24. Per germline, CDR1 MGHRA and CDR2 YSYEKL. The CDR3 is made up of 22 amino acids. DNA of the CDR3: TGCGCCAGCAGCCACCTACAACGGGACAGGGCCTGGACTAGCGGGGGCCTGGAGACCCAGTACTTC. Amino acids: CASSHLQRDRAWTSGGLETQYF.

This clone was detected only once. The chain carries TRBV7-9 and TRBJ2-2, with 12 bases identical to TRBD1. Losses at the gene ends were 4 bases for V and 8 bases for J; bases not matched to a gene: 5. The CDR3 length is 15 residues. CDR1 and CDR2 from the germline V gene are SEHNR and FQNEAQ (reference sequence). The CDR3 DNA reads TGTGCCAGCAGCTCGGGACAGGGGGCGCGTGGGGAGCTGTTTTTT. Translated: CASSSGQGARGELFF.

This rearrangement joins TRBV11-2 to TRBJ1-2; 9 nucleotides line up with TRBD1. Looked up from germline, CDR1 is SGHAT and CDR2 is FQNNGV. The CDR3 spans 13 residues. J gave up 4 bases and V 7 bases, and 4 bases lay outside the gene matches. In DNA form, the CDR3 reads TGTGCCAGCAAGGGACAGGGAACCTATGGCTACACCTTC. Translation: CASKGQGTYGYTF. The full variable domain, its missing parts supplied by reference TRBV11-2 and TRBJ1-2, is EAGVAQSPRYKIIEKRQSVAFWCNPISGHATLYWYQQILGQGPKLLIQFQNNGVVDDSQLPKDRFSAERLKGVDSTLKIQPAKLEDSAVYLCASKGQGTYGYTFGSGTRLTVV.

CDR3 in DNA: TGTGCCAGCAGCTTCATTAGCAGGACTAGCACAGATACGCAGTATTTT. Protein sequence: CASSFISRTSTDTQYF. The chain carries TRBV7-3 and TRBJ2-3; D perhaps matches TRBD2 (5 bases). Germline lookup yields CDR1 SGHTA and CDR2 FQGTGA. This CDR3 has 16 residues. The V end lost 3 bases, the J end lost 0 bases, and 13 bases lay between the germline ends.

The chain carries TRBV6-5 and TRBJ2-5, with TRBD2 identical over 11 bases. V gave up 5 bases and J gave up 2 bases; unmatched junction bases: 4. CDR3 length equals 15 residues. Germline loops: CDR1 MNHEY, CDR2 SVGAGI. CDR3 sequence (DNA): TGTGCCAGCAGTCGGGGACTAGCGGATCAAGAGACCCAGTACTTC. Amino acid sequence: CASSRGLADQETQYF.

The genes are TRBV3-1 (or the pseudogene TRBV3-2) and TRBJ2-3; D uncertain. Germline V gene sequence: CDR1 LGHDT, CDR2 YNNKEL (reference sequence). V lost 0 bases to trimming and J lost 7 bases, with 11 bases between them. The CDR3 contains 14 residues. The CDR3 is CASSQDVGLNTQYF. CDR3 DNA sequence: TGTGCCAGCAGCCAAGATGTCGGTCTAAATACGCAGTATTTT.